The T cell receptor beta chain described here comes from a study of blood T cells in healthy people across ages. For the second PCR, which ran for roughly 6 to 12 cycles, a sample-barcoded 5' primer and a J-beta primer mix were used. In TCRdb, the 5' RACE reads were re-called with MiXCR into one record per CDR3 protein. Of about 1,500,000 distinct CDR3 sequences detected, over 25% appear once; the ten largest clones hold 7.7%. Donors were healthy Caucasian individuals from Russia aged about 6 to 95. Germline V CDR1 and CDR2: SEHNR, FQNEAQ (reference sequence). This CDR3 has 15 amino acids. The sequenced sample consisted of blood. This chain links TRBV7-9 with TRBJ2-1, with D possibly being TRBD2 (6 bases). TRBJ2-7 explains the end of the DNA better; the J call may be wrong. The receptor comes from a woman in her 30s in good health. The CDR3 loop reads CASSLTPAGYNEQYF. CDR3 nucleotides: TGTGCCAGCAGCTTGACACCGGCGGGATACAATGAGCAGTACTTC.